This T cell receptor beta chain appears in the sequencing data of a study of PD-1 blockade in mismatch repair-deficient tumors. Study findings and constraints: About 4.5% of the roughly 140 peptide-expanded blood TCRs were also found in tumor.

For this clone: The antigen is unknown.

The sample's time point: approximately eleven-day in vitro stimulation with candidate neoantigen peptide 3. Here immunoSEQ multiplex PCR was the method, and the copy in TCRdb shows in-frame clones only, minus some. The sample holds approximately 10,000 clones, about nine tenths seen once. Sequencing used cells cultured in vitro, obtained from a patient treated with pembrolizumab. This sequence was found in an adult with mismatch repair-deficient cancer.

The CDR3 nucleotides read TGTGCCAGCAGCTCGCCTGAAATAGCGGGCACAGATACGCAGTATTTT. It codes for CASSSPEIAGTDTQYF. The chain combines TRBV7-2 with TRBJ2-3; a weak D match, TRBD2 (6 bases). The V gene lost 4 bases and the J gene lost 1 base, with 15 bases spanning the gap. Germline V CDR1 and CDR2: SGHTA, FQGNSA. The CDR3 sequence is 16 residues long.